Below are 8 T cell receptor beta chains sequenced from a single sample in a study of Graves' ophthalmopathy and Graves' hyperthyroidism. From RNA, the CDR3 regions of TCR beta chains were amplified and sequenced. A first-round RT-PCR used HTBI primers, followed by a second-round multiplex PCR. MiXCR was run by TCRdb on the multiplex PCR reads, yielding one entry per CDR3 protein. This table holds about 740,000 distinct CDR3 sequences, 40% found once. Source material: peripheral blood. Receptors were obtained from an adult man with Graves' ophthalmopathy.

This clonotype was counted between two and nine times. The chain is built from TRBV29-1 and TRBJ1-2; D unclear. The germline CDR1 and CDR2 sequences are SQVTM and ANQGSEA. The length of the CDR3 is 11 residues. The germline V and J ends were trimmed by 1 base and 6 bases, with 6 bases remaining between them. The DNA for the CDR3 is TGCAGCGTTGAAGGCGGGAATGGCTACACCTTC. Its protein product is CSVEGGNGYTF. Full variable domain (remainder filled in from reference TRBV29-1 and TRBJ1-2): SAVISQKPSRDICQRGTSLTIQCQVDSQVTMMFWYRQQPGQSLTLIATANQGSEATYESGFVIDKFPISRPNLTFSTLTVSNMSPEDSSIYLCSVEGGNGYTFGSGTRLTVV.

The sample holds many counts of this clonotype. The chain uses TRBV7-2 and TRBJ1-1; perhaps TRBD1 as D (6 bases). V was shortened by 5 bases and J by 6 bases, with 16 bases between the two germline ends. The germline V gene encodes CDR1 SGHTA and CDR2 FQGNSA. The CDR3 spans 14 residues. The CDR3 loop is CASSLEQGFAEAFF. CDR3 nucleotide sequence: TGTGCCAGCAGCCTCGAACAGGGTTTCGCTGAAGCTTTCTTT.

The chain has TRBV25-1 and TRBJ2-7, with D tentatively TRBD1 (6 bases). CDR1 and CDR2 from the germline V gene are MGHDK and SYGVNS. The CDR3 length is 13 residues. The germline V and J ends were trimmed by 8 bases and 5 bases, with 16 bases remaining between them. CDR3 DNA: TGTGCCAGCCACTCGACAGGAGGCCACGAGCAGTACTTC. Translating it yields CASHSTGGHEQYF.

In this sample, this clonotype turned up many times. The CDR3 reads CASRDTSGSDEQYF. The CDR3 DNA reads as TGTGCCAGCAGGGATACTAGCGGGAGCGACGAGCAGTACTTC. V usage is TRBV2 and J usage is TRBJ2-7; 11 positions agree with TRBD2. The CDR3 runs to 14 residues. The V segment lost 6 bases and the J segment 5 bases; nucleotides outside the gene matches: 6. From germline, CDR1 is SNHLY and CDR2 FYNNEI. The whole variable domain, filled in from reference TRBV2 and TRBJ2-7, reads EPEVTQTPSHQVTQMGQEVILRCVPISNHLYFYWYRQILGQKVEFLVSFYNNEISEKSEIFDDQFSVERPDGSNFTLKIRSTKLEDSAMYFCASRDTSGSDEQYFGPGTRLTVT.

This sequence joins TRBV10-2 and TRBJ2-7; tentatively, D is TRBD2 (5 bases). The DNA end favors TRBJ2-5, so the J call may be wrong. Per germline, CDR1 WSHSY and CDR2 SAAADI. The CDR3 has 15 residues. The CDR3 here is CASSESIVEGETQYF. CDR3 in DNA: TGCGCCAGCAGTGAGTCGATTGTAGAGGGAGAGACCCAGTACTTC.

This clonotype was counted only a few times. A single base separates this from a much larger clone, so it may be a read error. The chain employs TRBV29-1 and TRBJ2-7; TRBD1 might be the D (6 bases). Germline V gene data show CDR1 as SQVTM and CDR2 as ANQGSEA. The CDR3 is 13 residues long. CDR3 in DNA: TGCAGCGTTGCGCAGGGGCGAACCTACGAGCGGTACTTC. Protein sequence: CSVAQGRTYERYF.

This clonotype was recorded many times. Its ends do not fully match the called genes, so a read error is possible. The chain links TRBV10-3 to TRBJ2-5; TRBD2 is a possible D gene (7 bases). Germline loops: CDR1 ENHRY, CDR2 SYGVKD. The CDR3 has 14 residues. The CDR3 sequence is CAINEGDYLETQYF. Written as DNA, the CDR3 is TGTGCCATCAATGAGGGGGACTATCTCGAGACCCAGTACTTC.

This clonotype was seen many times. The DNA for the CDR3 is TGTGCCAGCAGCGTAGGGAAGGGAAACTATGGCTACACCTTC. Its protein product is CASSVGKGNYGYTF. The V and J genes are TRBV9 and TRBJ1-2, with unresolved D. The V and J ends lost 0 bases and 2 bases respectively, with 8 bases between them. CDR3 length equals 14 residues. Germline V gene data show CDR1 as SGDLS and CDR2 as YYNGEE.